This T cell receptor (beta chain) was documented in a study of cytomegalovirus exposure and HLA in healthy donors (dated by TCRdb to about 2017). The study in broad terms: According to a later analysis, the roughly 130 validation repertoires were produced on the same platform as the approximately 620 repertoires of the first cohort. The study aimed to test whether cataloging public T cell receptors could reveal signatures of past pathogen exposure. The study combined high-throughput TCR immunosequencing, statistical association of individual TCRs with disease status, and machine learning to predict cytomegalovirus infection status. A separate validation cohort of roughly 110 different subjects was used in addition to the approximately 700-subject first cohort. The paper as a whole reports these results and caveats: The study listed over 150 TCR beta chains as associated with cytomegalovirus. In vitro tests confirmed that a few of the cytomegalovirus-associated TCR beta chains recognize cytomegalovirus antigens. Most TCR sequences were observed very rarely across donors, whereas some public TCRs were present in many individuals. The validation cohort had no HLA typing available for a later analysis, so co-occurrence within that cohort was assessed over all 120 or so repertoires. Of the cluster scores, 85% to 95% were above 0 in a later analysis, which found that TCRs clustered in the first cohort also tended to co-occur in the 120 validation repertoires. The authors suggested that the approach could potentially be extended to other disease states and immunological phenotypes. In both the original and validation cohorts, the classifier was reported to diagnose cytomegalovirus status with high specificity and sensitivity.

The donors belonged to the validation cohort of about 130 subjects, which was separate from the approximately 700-subject first cohort. CDR1 is given as LNHDA and CDR2 as SQIVND, both from the germline V gene (reference sequence). Reading from cysteine to phenylalanine, the CDR3 counts 15 amino acids. The entry retains the CDR3 DNA only, 45 bases that are in frame from base 1. Trimming removed 3 bases from V and 4 bases from J; the gene matches leave 5 bases unexplained. The library relied on the immunoSEQ multiplex PCR assay. On the authors' methods: A statistical classification framework was built for diagnosing cytomegalovirus status from the catalog of TCR beta chain sequences. TCRdb carries this immuneACCESS record with in-frame sequences only. Its versions omit some clonotypes, under half of them owing to an unresolved V gene in the studies checked, with the rest unexplained. For V, J and clone size, that table is used; D and trimming come from the DNA. In this sample the table shows 170,000 or so clones, 85% of which occur a single time. The ten largest clones represent roughly 15% of the sample.

Remarks on this clone: The clone's antigen remains unknown. Base qualities were left out, and no much larger clone turns up one base away.

The chain couples TRBV19 to TRBJ2-2, and 7 junctional nucleotides match TRBD2. The sample comprised PBMCs. The source of this sequence is a young man in good health and CMV-seropositive. The CDR3 in this case is CASSIGGRGTGELFF. The nucleotide sequence reads TGTGCCAGTAGTATCGGAGGGAGGGGCACCGGGGAGCTGTTTTTT.